The clone carrying this T cell receptor (beta chain) appeared a single time. The antigen is unknown. These data come from a study of radiotherapy plus CTLA-4 blockade in lung cancer. The wider study: Disease control was present in around a third of patients, and objective responses in approximately 20%.

Only in-frame clones appear in the TCRdb table, and some are missing; sequencing was by immunoSEQ multiplex PCR. This repertoire shows some 73,000 clones, approximately 80% found once; its top ten account for about 0.79%. The CDR3 has 15 residues. The germline V gene encodes CDR1 ENHRY and CDR2 SYGVKD. J was trimmed by 4 bases and V by 3 bases; bases with no gene match: 4. The study, taken as a whole, reports: Together with interferon-beta, which increased in serum after radiation, early dynamic changes in blood T cell clones were reportedly the best predictors of response.

The sequencing here drew on peripheral blood, taken from a patient treated with radiotherapy plus ipilimumab. This clonotype was sampled from a human donor with non-small cell lung cancer who had stable disease on radiotherapy plus ipilimumab. V is TRBV10-3 and J is TRBJ2-3; TRBD2 matches 10 bases. The CDR3 protein is CAISEGAGGADTQYF. The CDR3 nucleotides are TGTGCCATCAGTGAAGGAGCGGGAGGGGCAGATACGCAGTATTTT.